The entry that follows covers one T cell receptor beta chain sequence. This entry belongs to a study of cytomegalovirus exposure and HLA in healthy donors. Primers: 60 Vbeta forward and 13 Jbeta reverse. Produced via immunoSEQ multiplex PCR; TCRdb's table is partial and in-frame only. The repertoire holds some 100,000 clones, with approximately 80% as singletons. J lost 4 bases, V lost 5 bases, and 7 bases had no gene match. The CDR3 consists of 16 residues. Germline V gene sequence: CDR1 SEHNR, CDR2 FQNEAQ (reference sequence). The sequence derives from a female donor in good health and CMV-seronegative. The specimen sequenced was PBMCs. The V and J genes are TRBV7-9 and TRBJ2-2, with 10 bases fitting TRBD2. CDR3 DNA: TGTGCCAGCAGCGCCAGCGGGGGGGGACTCACCGGGGAGCTGTTTTTT. It encodes CASSASGGGLTGELFF.